The rows below give T cell receptor beta chains drawn from one sample of a study of Ad26.COV2.S vaccination and SARS-CoV-2 variants. Assay used: immunoSEQ multiplex PCR; TCRdb lists only in-frame clones, some missing. The sample lists around 340,000 clones, roughly 90% seen once, with approximately 5.9% in the top ten. This material consisted of peripheral blood, taken in a trial of Ad26.COV2.S vaccine versus placebo. These receptors all stem from a person between 18 and 65 years old who received the Ad26.COV2.S COVID-19 vaccine or a placebo. The CDR3 runs from the conserved cysteine through the conserved F or W. A D gene is named only where the DNA matches it firmly. Clone sizes are given selectively: once, few, many, or a class where the clone is expanded.

size | J | D | V | DNA | CDR3
NA | TRBJ1-1 | NA | TRBV11-2 | TGTGCCAGCAGCTTATTCCGGCCCCCCTTTGAAGCTTTCTTT | CASSLFRPPFEAFF
NA | TRBJ2-4 | TRBD1 | TRBV5-4 | TGTGCCAGCAGCACAGGGGGTACCAAAAACATTCAGTACTTC | CASSTGGTKNIQYF
NA | TRBJ1-1 | NA | TRBV12-3/TRBV12-4 | TGTGCCAGCAGTTCCTACGTCACTGAAGCTTTCTTT | CASSSYVTEAFF
NA | TRBJ2-5 | NA | TRBV29-1 | TGCAGCGTTGAGGGGCGGCAAGAGACCCAGTACTTC | CSVEGRQETQYF
NA | TRBJ2-1 | NA | TRBV7-2 | TGTGCCAGCAGCTTAGTGGGGGGGGCTAACTACAATGAGCAGTTCTTC | CASSLVGGANYNEQFF
NA | TRBJ1-3 | NA | TRBV30 | TGTGCCTGGAGTGGGAGAGCCCGCTCTGGAAACACCATATATTTT | CAWSGRARSGNTIYF
NA | TRBJ1-1 | NA | TRBV27 | TGTGCCAGCAGTTTATTAACAGGGCCAGCCACTGAAGCTTTCTTT | CASSLLTGPATEAFF
once | TRBJ1-4 | NA | TRBV19 | TGTGCCAGTAGCGAAACCCAGGGTCCCGATGAAAAACTGTTTTTT | CASSETQGPDEKLFF
NA | TRBJ1-1 | NA | TRBV2 | TGTGCCAGCAGTGAATATGGTAAGGGTCCGACTGAAGCTTTCTTT | CASSEYGKGPTEAFF
NA | TRBJ1-1 | NA | TRBV6-5 | TGTGCCAGCAGTCGGGGGTTGAAGGGTGAAGCTTTCTTT | CASSRGLKGEAFF
NA | TRBJ2-2 | NA | TRBV9 | TGTGCCAGCAGCGTAGATAATAGCGCCTACACCGGGGAGCTGTTTTTT | CASSVDNSAYTGELFF
NA | TRBJ1-1 | NA | TRBV10-3 | TGTGCCATCAGCGGGGTTGGGAACACTGAAGCTTTCTTT | CAISGVGNTEAFF
NA | TRBJ2-1 | NA | TRBV7-3 | TGTGCCAGCAGCTTAACGCGGGATGACTACAATGAGCAGTTCTTC | CASSLTRDDYNEQFF
NA | TRBJ1-5 | NA | TRBV7-2 | TGTGCCAGCAGCTTATTCGCACAGGGTGGTCAGCCCCAGCATTTT | CASSLFAQGGQPQHF
NA | TRBJ1-3 | NA | TRBV7-9 | TGTGCCAGCAGCTTAATCGCGAACACCATATATTTT | CASSLIANTIYF
NA | TRBJ2-1 | NA | TRBV7-8 | TGTGCCAGCAGCTTAGCGATGGTGGGTAATGAGCAGTTCTTC | CASSLAMVGNEQFF
NA | TRBJ2-7 | NA | TRBV7-9 | TGTGCCAGCAGCTTAGACCAGGGTAGTTACGAGCAGTACTTC | CASSLDQGSYEQYF
NA | TRBJ2-2 | NA | TRBV19 | TGTGCCAGTATGGCGGGGCTTAACACCGGGGAGCTGTTTTTT | CASMAGLNTGELFF
once | TRBJ1-1 | NA | TRBV11-2 | TGTGCCAGCAGCGGACAGATCCGCACTGAAGCTTTCTTT | CASSGQIRTEAFF
NA | TRBJ1-6 | NA | TRBV15 | TGTGCCACCAGCAGTTCCTTACAGGGCGGAAATTCACCCCTCCACTTT | CATSSSLQGGNSPLHF
NA | TRBJ2-2 | TRBD1 | TRBV6-5 | TGTGCCAGCAGCACCGGGACAGGGAGGACCGGGGAGCTGTTTTTT | CASSTGTGRTGELFF
NA | TRBJ2-3 | TRBD2 | TRBV7-2 | TGTGCCAGCAGCTACACTAGCGGGGCTAGCACAGATACGCAGTATTTT | CASSYTSGASTDTQYF
NA | TRBJ2-6 | NA | TRBV12-3/TRBV12-4 | TGTGCCAGCTACCCCTCTGGGGCCAACGTCCTGACTTTC | CASYPSGANVLTF
NA | TRBJ1-1 | NA | TRBV28 | TGTGCCAGCAGTAAGGAACGGACATTGGTAGCTGAAGCTTTCTTT | CASSKERTLVAEAFF
NA | TRBJ1-3 | NA | TRBV6-1 | TGTGCCAGCAGTGAAGCACCGGGGAGTTCTGGAAACACCATATATTTT | CASSEAPGSSGNTIYF
NA | TRBJ1-1 | NA | TRBV6-4 | TGTGCCAGCAGCAGGGTCCCGGGGGCTGAAGCTTTCTTT | CASSRVPGAEAFF
once | TRBJ2-5 | TRBD1 | TRBV24-1 | TGTGCCACCAGTGATCCGACAGGGGGAGGAGAGACCCAGTACTTC | CATSDPTGGGETQYF
NA | TRBJ2-7 | TRBD1 | TRBV6-1 | TGTGCCAGCAGTGAAAACTTGGACAGGTTTTTGTACGAGCAGTACTTC | CASSENLDRFLYEQYF
NA | TRBJ1-1 | NA | TRBV4-2 | TGTGCCAGCAGCAAAGCCCCGGATGTCACTGAAGCTTTCTTT | CASSKAPDVTEAFF
NA | TRBJ2-5 | TRBD1 | TRBV6-2/TRBV6-3 | TGTGCCAGCAGTCCCCGGGACAGCCTTATTGAGACCCAGTACTTC | CASSPRDSLIETQYF
NA | TRBJ1-2 | NA | TRBV29-1 | TGCAGCGTTGATACTCGGGGGACCGCGAACTATGGCTACACCTTC | CSVDTRGTANYGYTF
NA | TRBJ2-3 | TRBD2 | TRBV9 | TGTGCCAGCAGCGTAGAGCGGGGCTCCGGCCACACAGATACGCAGTATTTT | CASSVERGSGHTDTQYF
NA | TRBJ1-1 | NA | TRBV6-6 | TGTGCCAGCAGTTACGGGGATACGATGAACACTGAAGCTTTCTTT | CASSYGDTMNTEAFF
NA | TRBJ1-1 | NA | TRBV7-3 | TGTGCCAGCAGCGCAAATTCCATGAACACTGAAGCTTTCTTT | CASSANSMNTEAFF
NA | TRBJ2-1 | TRBD2 | TRBV3-1/TRBV3-2 | TGTGCCAGCAACCTCGCGGGGGGAGCTGACGACTACAATGAGCAGTTCTTC | CASNLAGGADDYNEQFF
few | TRBJ1-2 | TRBD1 | TRBV5-1 | TGCGCCAGCAGCAGGGACAGGGGGCTTGACTATGGCTACACCTTC | CASSRDRGLDYGYTF
NA | TRBJ2-2 | NA | TRBV11-2 | TGTGCCAGCAGCAGTTCGTATCAGGGGACGAGGACCGGGGAGCTGTTTTTT | CASSSSYQGTRTGELFF
NA | TRBJ1-1 | NA | TRBV6-6 | TGTGCCAGCAGTAGAGACAGTGGGTTGTCCGAAGCTTTCTTT | CASSRDSGLSEAFF
NA | TRBJ2-3 | TRBD2 | TRBV5-4 | TGTGCCAGCAGCATTGGACTAGCGGAGGATACGCAGTATTTT | CASSIGLAEDTQYF
NA | TRBJ1-1 | NA | TRBV10-3 | TGTGCCATCACTGCCGGCATCACTGAAGCTTTCTTT | CAITAGITEAFF
NA | TRBJ1-6 | TRBD1 | TRBV9 | TGTGCCAGCAGCGGGGGAGACAGGGCTGGATCACCCCTCCACTTT | CASSGGDRAGSPLHF
NA | TRBJ2-1 | NA | TRBV5-6 | TGTGCCAGCAGCTTTTCGGGCCTATGGTCCTACAATGAGCAGTTCTTC | CASSFSGLWSYNEQFF
NA | TRBJ1-1 | NA | TRBV6-2/TRBV6-3 | TGTGCCAGCAGTTATGAGGGGGGCACTGAAGCTTTCTTT | CASSYEGGTEAFF
NA | TRBJ2-7 | TRBD2 | TRBV27 | TGTGCCAGCAGTTTATTAGCGGGAGCCGCCGAGCAGTACTTC | CASSLLAGAAEQYF
NA | TRBJ2-2 | TRBD1 | TRBV9 | TGTGCCAGCAGGGAACGAACAGGGGGCACCGGGGAGCTGTTTTTT | CASRERTGGTGELFF
NA | TRBJ2-1 | TRBD2 | TRBV4-1 | TGCGCCAGCAGCCAAGGTCGTGGGCGGGAGTCCTACAATGAGCAGTTCTTC | CASSQGRGRESYNEQFF
NA | TRBJ1-5 | TRBD1 | TRBV5-3 | TGTGCCAGAAGCTTGGAGGGCCTCGGCAGGGGGCGCCCTCAGCCCCAGCATTTT | CARSLEGLGRGRPQPQHF
NA | TRBJ2-6 | NA | TRBV3-1/TRBV3-2 | TGTGCCAGCAGCCAAGACAGGGTAGCTGGGGCCAACGTCCTGACTTTC | CASSQDRVAGANVLTF
NA | TRBJ1-5 | TRBD1 | TRBV2 | TGTGCCAGCAGTGCTGGACAGGGGTCTCCTCAGCCCCAGCATTTT | CASSAGQGSPQPQHF
NA | TRBJ1-2 | NA | TRBV4-1 | TGCGCCAGCAGCCAAGAGATGAACAGGGAAGACGGCTACACCTTC | CASSQEMNREDGYTF
NA | TRBJ2-2 | NA | TRBV7-3 | TGTGCCAGCAGCTTATGGACTCCGAACACCGGGGAGCTGTTTTTT | CASSLWTPNTGELFF
NA | TRBJ1-2 | NA | TRBV4-3 | TGCGCCAGCAGCCAAGGGAATCCGGGCCTTGCCCTAGGTGGCTACACCTTC | CASSQGNPGLALGGYTF
once | TRBJ2-1 | TRBD2 | TRBV14 | TGTGCCAGCAGCCTACAGGGACTAGCGGGAGGCAATGAGCAGTTCTTC | CASSLQGLAGGNEQFF
NA | TRBJ2-3 | TRBD2 | TRBV7-3 | TGTGCCAGCAGCTCCTGGGTAGCGGGAGCCCTTAGCGAAACCACAGATACGCAGTATTTT | CASSSWVAGALSETTDTQYF
NA | TRBJ1-1 | NA | TRBV11-3 | TGTGCCAGCAGCTTAACGGGTTTGAACACTGAAGCTTTCTTT | CASSLTGLNTEAFF